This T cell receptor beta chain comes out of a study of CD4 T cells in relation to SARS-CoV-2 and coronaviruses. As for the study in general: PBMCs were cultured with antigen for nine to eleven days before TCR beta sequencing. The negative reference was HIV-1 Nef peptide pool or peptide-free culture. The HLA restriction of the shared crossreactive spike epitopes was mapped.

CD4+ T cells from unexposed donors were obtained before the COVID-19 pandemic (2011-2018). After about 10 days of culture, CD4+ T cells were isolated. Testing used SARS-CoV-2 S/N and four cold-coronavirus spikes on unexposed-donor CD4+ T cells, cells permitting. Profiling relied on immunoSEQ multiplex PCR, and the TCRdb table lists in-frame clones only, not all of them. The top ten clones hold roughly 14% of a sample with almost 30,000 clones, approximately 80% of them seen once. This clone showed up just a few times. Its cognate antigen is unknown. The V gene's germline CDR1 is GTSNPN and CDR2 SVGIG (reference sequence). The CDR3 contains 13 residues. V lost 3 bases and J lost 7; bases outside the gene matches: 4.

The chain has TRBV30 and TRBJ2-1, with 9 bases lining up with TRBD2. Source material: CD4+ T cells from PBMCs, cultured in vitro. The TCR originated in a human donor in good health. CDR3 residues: CAWSPGLANEQFF. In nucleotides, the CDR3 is TGTGCCTGGAGCCCCGGACTAGCGAATGAGCAGTTCTTC.